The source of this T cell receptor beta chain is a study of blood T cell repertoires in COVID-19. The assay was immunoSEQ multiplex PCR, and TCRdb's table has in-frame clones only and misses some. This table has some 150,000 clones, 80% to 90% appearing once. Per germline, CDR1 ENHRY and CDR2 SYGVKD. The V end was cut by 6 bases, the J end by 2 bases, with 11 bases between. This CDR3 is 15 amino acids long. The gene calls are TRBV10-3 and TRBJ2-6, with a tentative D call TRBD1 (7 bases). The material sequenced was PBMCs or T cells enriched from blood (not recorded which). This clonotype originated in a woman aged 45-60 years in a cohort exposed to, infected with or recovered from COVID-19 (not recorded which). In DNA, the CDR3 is TGTGCCATCAGGCAGGGGGAGGCTGGGGCCAACGTCCTGACTTTC. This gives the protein CAIRQGEAGANVLTF.